This TCR beta chain stems from a study of blood T cell repertoires in COVID-19. Study at large: PBMCs, B-cell-depleted T cells, or T cells provided the cDNA or gDNA that made up the material.

In the source study's methods: Quantification of nucleated cells was approximated via reference gene primer amplification. Repertoires were generated with immunoSEQ multiplex PCR, while TCRdb's copy carries only in-frame clones and drops some. The V and J calls and clone size come from that table; D and trimming were worked out from the DNA. The profile shows 150,000 to 200,000 clones, around 82% of them singletons. The length of the CDR3 is 12 residues. Germline CDR1 and CDR2: SGHNT and YENEEA. Trimming cost V 8 bases and J 5 bases; bases outside gene matches: 5. J is TRBJ2-5 and V is TRBV11-3; 7 positions match TRBD2. The sequence came from a woman between 50 and 59 years old with acute COVID-19. Sample: PBMCs or T cells enriched from blood (not recorded which). The CDR3 coding sequence is TGTGCCAGCTCCGGACTAGAGGAGACCCAGTACTTC. Translated, it gives CASSGLEETQYF. Together with reference TRBV11-3 and TRBJ2-5, the CDR3 gives the full variable domain: EAGVVQSPRYKIIEKKQPVAFWCNPISGHNTLYWYLQNLGQGPELLIRYENEEAVDDSQLPKDRFSAERLKGVDSTLKIQPAELGDSAVYLCASSGLEETQYFGPGTRLLVL.